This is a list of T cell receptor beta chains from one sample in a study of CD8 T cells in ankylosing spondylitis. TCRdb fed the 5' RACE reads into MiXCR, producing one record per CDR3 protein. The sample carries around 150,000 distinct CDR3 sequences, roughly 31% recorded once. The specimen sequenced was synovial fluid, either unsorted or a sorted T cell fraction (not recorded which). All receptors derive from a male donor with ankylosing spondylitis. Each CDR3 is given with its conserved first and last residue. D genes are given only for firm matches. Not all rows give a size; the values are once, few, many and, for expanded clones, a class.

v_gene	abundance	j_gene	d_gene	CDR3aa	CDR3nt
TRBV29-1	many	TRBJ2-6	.	CSVELSGANVLTF	TGCAGCGTTGAGTTATCCGGGGCCAACGTCCTGACTTTC
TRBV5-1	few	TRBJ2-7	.	CASSLHRTVGAYEQYF	TGCGCCAGCAGCTTGCACCGGACAGTGGGAGCCTACGAGCAGTACTTC
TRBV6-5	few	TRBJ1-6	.	CASSITRGGGDNSPLHF	TGTGCCAGCAGTATCACTCGGGGCGGCGGGGATAATTCACCCCTCCACTTT
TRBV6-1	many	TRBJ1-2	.	CASSPRVGYGLKNGYTF	TGTGCCAGCAGTCCCCGCGTGGGGTATGGCCTTAAGAATGGCTACACCTTC
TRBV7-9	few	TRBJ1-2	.	CASSRSAQGPSNGYTF	TGTGCCAGCAGCCGTTCAGCGCAGGGCCCCTCGAATGGCTACACCTTC
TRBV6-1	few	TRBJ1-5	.	CASSLKSGSNQPQHF	TGTGCCAGCAGCTTGAAGTCCGGGTCTAATCAGCCCCAGCATTTT
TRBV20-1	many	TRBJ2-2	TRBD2	CSAIAGTSGSGELFF	TGCAGTGCTATAGCCGGGACTAGCGGGAGCGGGGAGCTGTTTTTT
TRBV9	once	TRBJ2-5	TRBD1	CASSTNRGRGETQYF	TGTGCCAGCAGCACGAACAGGGGGCGCGGAGAGACCCAGTACTTC
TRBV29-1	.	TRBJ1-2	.	CSVVVREGNYGYTF	TGCAGCGTTGTCGTCAGGGAAGGTAACTATGGCTACACCTTC
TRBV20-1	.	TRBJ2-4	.	CSASGGAAKNIQYF	TGCAGTGCTAGTGGAGGGGCGGCCAAAAACATTCAGTACTTC
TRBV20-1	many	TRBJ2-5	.	CSARAGIKETQYF	TGCAGTGCTAGAGCCGGGATAAAAGAGACCCAGTACTTC
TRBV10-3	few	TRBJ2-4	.	CAISDSRNIQYF	TGTGCCATCAGTGATTCACGAAACATTCAGTACTTC
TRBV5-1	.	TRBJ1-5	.	CASSLVALGQPQHF	TGCGCCAGCAGCTTGGTAGCGCTGGGGCAGCCCCAGCATTTT
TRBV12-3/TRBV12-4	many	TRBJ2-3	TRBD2	CASSPLGGGAPSTDTQYF	TGTGCCAGCAGCCCCCTCGGCGGGGGGGCCCCTAGCACAGATACGCAGTATTTT
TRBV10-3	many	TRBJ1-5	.	CAISEGRDGNQPQHF	TGTGCCATCAGTGAGGGCAGGGATGGCAATCAGCCCCAGCATTTT
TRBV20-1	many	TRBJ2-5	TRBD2	CSAVRTSGMGTQYF	TGCAGTGCGGTCCGGACTAGCGGCATGGGAACCCAGTACTTC
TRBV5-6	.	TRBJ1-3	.	CASSSWTGSGNTIYF	TGTGCCAGCAGCTCGTGGACCGGTTCGGGAAACACCATATATTTT
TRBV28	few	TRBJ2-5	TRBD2	CASSVAGRSGETQYF	TGTGCCAGCAGTGTAGCGGGAAGGTCGGGAGAGACCCAGTACTTC
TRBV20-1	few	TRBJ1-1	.	CSAIKRGRVSEAFF	TGCAGTGCTATTAAAAGGGGCAGGGTCTCTGAAGCTTTCTTT
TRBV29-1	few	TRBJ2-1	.	CSVIADLYNEQFF	TGCAGCGTTATAGCGGACCTTTACAATGAGCAGTTCTTC
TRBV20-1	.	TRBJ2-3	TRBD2	CSARVAGDSTDTQYF	TGCAGTGCTAGAGTAGCGGGAGATAGCACAGATACGCAGTATTTT
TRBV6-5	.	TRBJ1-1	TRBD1	CASSYSRTGGFAEAFF	TGTGCCAGCAGTTACTCCCGGACAGGGGGCTTCGCTGAAGCTTTCTTT
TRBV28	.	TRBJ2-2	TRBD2	CASSLPSGTGELFF	TGTGCCAGCAGTTTGCCTAGCGGGACCGGGGAGCTGTTTTTT
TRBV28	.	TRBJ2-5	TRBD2	CASSFGGTSGGATQYF	TGTGCCAGCAGTTTCGGGGGGACTAGCGGGGGGGCGACCCAGTACTTC
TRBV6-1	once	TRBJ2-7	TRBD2	CASSAGGEGTYEQYF	TGTGCCAGCAGTGCCGGGGGGGAGGGTACCTACGAGCAGTACTTC
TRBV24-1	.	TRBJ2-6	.	CATGAGPISGANVLTF	TGTGCCACCGGAGCAGGTCCTATCTCTGGGGCCAACGTCCTGACTTTC
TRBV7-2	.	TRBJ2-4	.	CASSLEARDLRNIQYF	TGTGCCAGCAGCTTAGAGGCGCGAGACCTCCGGAACATTCAGTACTTC
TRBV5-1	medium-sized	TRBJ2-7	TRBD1	CASHQGEHYEQYF	TGCGCCAGCCACCAGGGGGAACACTACGAGCAGTACTTC
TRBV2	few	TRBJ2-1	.	CASRAHGSSYNEQFF	TGTGCCAGCAGGGCCCATGGCAGCTCCTACAATGAGCAGTTCTTC
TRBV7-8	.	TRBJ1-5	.	CASSLAEGNQPQHF	TGTGCCAGCAGCTTAGCAGAAGGGAATCAGCCCCAGCATTTT
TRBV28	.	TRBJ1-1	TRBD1	CASSLSGQGVAFF	TGTGCCAGCAGTTTAAGTGGACAGGGCGTTGCTTTCTTT
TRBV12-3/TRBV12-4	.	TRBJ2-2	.	CASSHGGTNTGELFF	TGTGCCAGCAGTCATGGGGGGACGAACACCGGGGAGCTGTTTTTT
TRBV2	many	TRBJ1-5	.	CASSPGGAGQPQHF	TGTGCCAGCAGTCCGGGGGGGGCGGGCCAGCCCCAGCATTTT
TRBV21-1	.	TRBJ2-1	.	CASSLHLLAASYNEQFF	TGTGCCAGCAGCCTACATCTACTAGCGGCCTCCTACAATGAGCAGTTCTTC
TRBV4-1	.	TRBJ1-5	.	CASSQDRGAQHF	TGCGCCAGCAGCCAAGACCGGGGGGCCCAGCATTTT
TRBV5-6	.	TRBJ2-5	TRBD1	CASSSGQVTETQYF	TGTGCCAGCAGCTCCGGACAGGTGACGGAGACCCAGTACTTC
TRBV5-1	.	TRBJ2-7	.	CASSLAWTENEQYF	TGCGCCAGCAGCTTGGCTTGGACCGAGAACGAGCAGTACTTC
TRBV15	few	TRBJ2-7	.	CATSRRGRMDGYEQYF	TGTGCCACCAGCCGCCGGGGACGGATGGACGGCTACGAGCAGTACTTC
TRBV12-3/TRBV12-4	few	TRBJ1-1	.	CASRFTLNTEAFF	TGTGCCAGCAGATTTACACTGAACACTGAAGCTTTCTTT
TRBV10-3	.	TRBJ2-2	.	CAITQRPNTGELFF	TGTGCCATCACCCAGCGGCCGAACACCGGGGAGCTGTTTTTT
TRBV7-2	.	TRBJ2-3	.	CASSLFGRGHATDTQYF	TGTGCCAGCAGCTTATTTGGGCGGGGCCATGCCACAGATACGCAGTATTTT
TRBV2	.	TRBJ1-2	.	CASSVRWDYGYTF	TGTGCCAGCAGTGTGCGTTGGGACTATGGCTACACCTTC
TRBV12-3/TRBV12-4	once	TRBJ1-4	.	CASSRTRNEKLFF	TGTGCCAGCAGTCGGACAAGAAATGAAAAACTGTTTTTT
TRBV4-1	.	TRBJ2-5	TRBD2	CASSRQSSGGQETQYF	TGCGCCAGCAGCCGGCAAAGTAGCGGGGGGCAAGAGACCCAGTACTTC
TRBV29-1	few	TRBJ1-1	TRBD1	CSVWTPGQDTEAFF	TGCAGCGTCTGGACCCCCGGACAGGACACTGAAGCTTTCTTT